This T cell receptor (beta chain) stems from a study of T cell changes during pregnancy in multiple sclerosis. Only in-frame clones appear in the TCRdb table, and some are missing; sequencing was by immunoSEQ multiplex PCR. Of tens of thousands of clones listed, 93% are singletons. This clone was seen more than once but under ten times. The V gene lost 0 bases and the J gene lost 2 bases, with 11 bases spanning the gap. The germline CDR1 and CDR2 sequences are SGHNT and YYREEE (reference sequence). This CDR3 contains 16 residues. The sequence was obtained from a female donor with multiple sclerosis, enrolled in a pregnancy study. The J gene is TRBJ2-2, the V gene TRBV5-4, with a possible D match to TRBD2 (6 bases). The sequenced sample was peripheral blood, obtained in the second trimester of pregnancy. The CDR3 loop is CASSLGSGLNTGELFF. In DNA form, the CDR3 reads TGTGCCAGCAGCTTGGGTAGCGGACTAAACACCGGGGAGCTGTTTTTT.